Below, 26 T cell receptor beta chains from the same sample are listed, as sequenced in a study of early T cells in non-severe SARS-CoV-2 infection. TCRdb passed the 5' RACE reads through MiXCR, listing each CDR3 protein once. This table has about 36,000 distinct CDR3 sequences, roughly 9.9% appearing once. What was sequenced was whole blood. These receptors were obtained from an adult who was a healthcare worker with PCR-confirmed SARS-CoV-2 infection or an uninfected control (not recorded which).

This clonotype was observed at least ten times. CDR3 in amino acids: CASSQDRGRGDTQYF. As DNA, the CDR3 is TGTGCCAGCAGCCAAGATCGGGGGCGTGGAGATACGCAGTATTTT. The chain carries TRBV3-1 and TRBJ2-3; tentatively, D is TRBD1 or TRBD2 (6 bases each). V lost 0 bases and J 5 bases, leaving 12 bases between the germline ends. This CDR3 is built from 15 residues. The germline gives CDR1 LGHDT, CDR2 YNNKEL (reference sequence).

V usage is TRBV25-1 and J usage is TRBJ1-6, with D unclear. V was cut by 3 bases and J by 6 bases, with 6 bases left in between. Germline V gene sequence: CDR1 MGHDK, CDR2 SYGVNS. The CDR3 is 13 amino acids. The CDR3: CASSDIVNSPLHF. DNA of the CDR3: TGTGCCAGCAGTGATATCGTTAATTCACCCCTCCACTTT.

This clonotype was seen at least ten times. The chain couples TRBV7-3 to TRBJ2-2; a weak D match, TRBD2 (5 bases). Germline CDR1 reads SGHTA; CDR2 reads FQGTGA. V dropped 0 bases and J dropped 6 bases, with 8 bases sitting between them. The CDR3 is made up of 14 amino acids. CDR3 nucleotides: TGTGCCAGCAGCTTAACTGTACTAGCCGGGGAGCTGTTTTTT. As protein: CASSLTVLAGELFF.

At least ten counts were recorded for this clonotype. V and J are TRBV6-5 and TRBJ1-1; D possibly corresponds to TRBD1 (6 bases). This CDR3 is 16 amino acids long. The germline CDR1 and CDR2 sequences are MNHEY and SVGAGI. Trimming took 5 bases from V and 0 from J, leaving 16 bases between them. Here the CDR3 DNA reads TGTGCCAGCAGTCGTTATGACAGGTACATGAACACTGAAGCTTTCTTT. It specifies CASSRYDRYMNTEAFF.

This clonotype was observed a few times. This chain joins TRBV2 and TRBJ2-3; TRBD1 matches at 7 bases. With 1 base clipped from V and 6 bases from J, the junction kept 10 bases outside the gene matches. This CDR3 region has 16 residues. Per the germline V gene, CDR1 is SNHLY and CDR2 is FYNNEI. Here the CDR3 reads CASSEDGTETFDTQYF. Written as DNA, the CDR3 is TGTGCCAGCAGTGAAGACGGGACAGAAACCTTCGATACGCAGTATTTT. The full variable domain, in which reference TRBV2 and TRBJ2-3 provide the parts outside the CDR3, is EPEVTQTPSHQVTQMGQEVILRCVPISNHLYFYWYRQILGQKVEFLVSFYNNEISEKSEIFDDQFSVERPDGSNFTLKIRSTKLEDSAMYFCASSEDGTETFDTQYFGPGTRLTVL.

This sequence joins TRBV27 and TRBJ1-5; 7 bases line up with TRBD1. Trimming at V came to 5 bases and at J to 2 bases, leaving 9 bases not matched to a gene. Germline V lookup: CDR1 MNHEY, CDR2 SMNVEV (reference sequence). The CDR3 runs to 16 residues. Here the CDR3 reads CASSPRFQGGNQPQHF. CDR3 in DNA: TGTGCCAGCAGTCCTCGGTTCCAGGGGGGCAATCAGCCCCAGCATTTT.

This chain links TRBV20-1 with TRBJ2-1; D is perhaps TRBD1 (6 bases). The CDR3 runs 14 residues. The V gene's germline CDR1 is DFQATT and CDR2 SNEGSKA (reference sequence). V lost 1 base and J lost 5, with 12 bases in between. DNA for the CDR3: TGCAGTGCTAGAGGCCCGGACAGACACAATGAGCAGTTCTTC. It encodes CSARGPDRHNEQFF.

This chain connects TRBV4-2 to TRBJ2-5; TRBD2 aligns across 9 bases. Germline V gene sequence: CDR1 LGHNA, CDR2 YNFKEQ. Trimming at V came to 0 bases and at J to 3 bases, leaving 5 bases not matched to a gene. CDR3 length equals 16 residues. CDR3 protein: CASSQEASGGKETQYF. Written as DNA, the CDR3 is TGTGCCAGCAGCCAAGAAGCCAGCGGGGGGAAAGAGACCCAGTACTTC.

Turning to this clonotype: This may arise from a read error, as a much more abundant clone is one base away. The chain links TRBV25-1 to TRBJ1-2; D not certain. Germline V gives CDR1 MGHDK, CDR2 SYGVNS. This CDR3 region has 13 residues. V lost 3 bases, J lost 2 bases, and 7 bases lay in between. The chain's CDR3 is CASSDRTNYGYTF. The DNA of the CDR3 is TGTGCCAGCAGTGATAGAACCAACTATGGCTACACCTTC.

In its sample, this clonotype was seen many times. The chain joins TRBV3-1 to TRBJ2-5, with 8 positions matching TRBD2. V lost 7 bases to trimming and J lost 1 base; unmatched junction nucleotides: 8. CDR3 length equals 15 residues. From germline, CDR1 is LGHDT and CDR2 YNNKEL (reference sequence). In DNA, the CDR3 is TGTGCCAGCACTGAGGCGGGGGGCCCCCAAGAGACCCAGTACTTC. Residues: CASTEAGGPQETQYF.

This clonotype rates as medium-sized (0.01 to 0.1%). The rearrangement uses TRBV5-1 and TRBJ1-1; D possibly corresponds to TRBD1 (6 bases). Germline V lookup: CDR1 SGHRS, CDR2 YFSETQ. Between the trimmed V and J ends, which lost 6 bases and 0 bases, there was a span of 12 bases. The CDR3 has 14 amino acids. As DNA, the CDR3 is TGCGCCAGCACCTCAGGGGTGATGAACACTGAAGCTTTCTTT. Amino acid sequence: CASTSGVMNTEAFF. The full variable domain, with the rest looked up from reference TRBV5-1 and TRBJ1-1, is KAGVTQTPRYLIKTRGQQVTLSCSPISGHRSVSWYQQTPGQGLQFLFEYFSETQRNKGNFPGRFSGRQFSNSRSEMNVSTLELGDSALYLCASTSGVMNTEAFFGQGTRLTVV.

This clonotype was recorded many times. This rearrangement joins TRBV19 to TRBJ2-7; 7 nucleotides align to TRBD1. The junction had 9 bases not matched to a gene; V was cut back by 5 bases and J by 2 bases. The length of the CDR3 is 15 residues. Germline values: CDR1 LNHDA, CDR2 SQIVND (reference sequence). The DNA for the CDR3 is TGTGCCAGTAGTTTGGCGACAGGGAGAACCTACGAGCAGTACTTC. Residues: CASSLATGRTYEQYF.

This clonotype appeared many times. This chain uses TRBV6-1 with TRBJ1-1; no firm D call. Germline CDR1 and CDR2: MNHNS and SASEGT. V shed 6 bases and J shed 4 bases, with 18 bases lying between them. CDR3 length: 15 amino acids. The CDR3 spells CASSPGPQGGTEAFF. As DNA, the CDR3 is TGTGCCAGCAGCCCGGGCCCTCAAGGTGGCACTGAAGCTTTCTTT.

In regard to this clonotype: The junction and the germline gene differ at one end; a read error may be behind it. The chain couples TRBV9 to TRBJ1-2; 7 nucleotides line up with TRBD1. This CDR3 spans 14 amino acids. In germline, CDR1 is SGDLS, CDR2 YYNGEE. The DNA for the CDR3 is TGTGCCAGCAGCGTAGCGACCGAACCGGGACAGCTGGACTTC. It specifies CASSVATEPGQLDF. Based on the CDR3 plus reference TRBV9 and TRBJ1-2, the full variable domain is DSGVTQTPKHLITATGQRVTLRCSPRSGDLSVYWYQQSLDQGLQFLIQYYNGEERAKGNILERFSAQQFPDLHSELNLSSLELGDSALYFCASSVATEPGQLDFGSGTRLTVV.

This clonotype was seen a few times. This chain connects TRBV29-1 to TRBJ2-3, with D perhaps matching TRBD1 (5 bases). CDR3 size: 13 residues. From germline, CDR1 is SQVTM and CDR2 ANQGSEA. Deletions cut 4 bases from V and 2 bases from J, with 10 bases between. The CDR3 bases are TGCAGCGTTGTTAAGGGGATCACAGATACGCAGTATTTT. It translates to CSVVKGITDTQYF.

This clonotype has ten or more counts. The chain links TRBV29-1 to TRBJ1-2; D possibly corresponds to TRBD1 (5 bases). Trimming removed 6 bases from V and 0 bases from J, with 17 bases in between. The length of the CDR3 is 15 residues. Germline V gene data show CDR1 as SQVTM and CDR2 as ANQGSEA. In DNA form, the CDR3 reads TGCAGCGTCCCATCCGGGACTCTTACTAACTATGGCTACACCTTC. Protein: CSVPSGTLTNYGYTF.

This clonotype was counted ten times or more. The gene calls are TRBV28 and TRBJ2-7; 8 nucleotides match TRBD1. The junction had 8 bases not matched to a gene; V was cut back by 5 bases and J by 2 bases. Germline CDR1 and CDR2: MDHEN and SYDVKM. The CDR3 extends over 15 amino acids. In nucleotides, the CDR3 is TGTGCCAGCAGTACTCCCTCGGACAGGGCCTACGAGCAGTACTTC. Amino acids: CASSTPSDRAYEQYF.

The rearrangement links TRBV18 to TRBJ1-5, with TRBD1 as a possible D gene (6 bases). V lost 5 bases to trimming and J lost 4 bases, with 12 bases between them. The CDR3 extends over 14 amino acids. The germline CDR1 and CDR2 sequences are KGHSH and LQKENI. CDR3 sequence (DNA): TGTGCCAGCTCAGGGGGCACGACAAATCAGCCCCAGCATTTT. Translation gives CASSGGTTNQPQHF.

Many counts were recorded for this clonotype. The chain is built from TRBV6-1 and TRBJ1-1, with D possibly matching TRBD1 (5 bases). Germline lookup yields CDR1 MNHNS and CDR2 SASEGT. V was shortened by 8 bases and J by 2 bases, with 21 bases between the two germline ends. The length of the CDR3 is 16 residues. The CDR3 bases are TGTGCCAGCTCAACCTCTACCTCACAGGAAAACACTGAAGCTTTCTTT. It translates to CASSTSTSQENTEAFF.

This clonotype was seen repeatedly, ten times or more. The chain has TRBV7-9 and TRBJ2-2, with a tentative D call TRBD1 (5 bases). V shed 3 bases and J shed 0 bases, with 17 bases lying between them. This CDR3 contains 18 residues. The germline V gene has CDR1 SEHNR and CDR2 FQNEAQ (reference sequence). The CDR3 spells CASSLALGPDPNTGELFF. The CDR3 region has the DNA TGTGCCAGCAGCTTGGCTTTGGGGCCCGACCCGAACACCGGGGAGCTGTTTTTT.

This chain joins TRBV6-5 and TRBJ1-5; D may be TRBD1 (6 bases). V lost 6 bases and J 10 bases, leaving 16 bases between the germline ends. CDR1 MNHEY and CDR2 SVGAGI come from the germline V gene. This CDR3 is built from 13 residues. The CDR3 sequence: CASRRTAVLPQHF. The CDR3 DNA sequence: TGTGCCAGCAGGAGGACAGCCGTTTTACCCCAGCATTTT.

This clonotype occurred a few times. The chain uses TRBV12-3 or TRBV12-4 and TRBJ2-3, with D unresolved. The CDR3 runs 13 residues. V was pared by 10 bases and J by 2 bases, with 13 bases between. In DNA, the CDR3 is TGTGCCACCACCCGCGCCATCACAGATACGCAGTATTTT. It codes for CATTRAITDTQYF.

The rearrangement joins TRBV27 to TRBJ2-6; possible D gene TRBD1, 7 bases. Germline V gives CDR1 MNHEY, CDR2 SMNVEV (reference sequence). Trimming removed 3 bases from V and 2 bases from J, with 23 bases in between. The CDR3 has 20 amino acids. CDR3 nucleotides: TGTGCCAGCAGTTTTTCGCAGGGGGGAATAGGTGGCACTGGGGCCAACGTCCTGACTTTC. As protein: CASSFSQGGIGGTGANVLTF. The complete variable domain, with remaining parts taken from reference TRBV27 and TRBJ2-6, reads EAQVTQNPRYLITVTGKKLTVTCSQNMNHEYMSWYRQDPGLGLRQIYYSMNVEVTDKGDVPEGYKVSRKEKRNFPLILESPSPNQTSLYFCASSFSQGGIGGTGANVLTFGAGSRLTVL.

This clonotype has at least ten counts. This rearrangement joins TRBV2 to TRBJ2-2, with TRBD2 matching 7 bases. V trimming: 6 bases; J trimming: 0 bases; junction bases outside the gene matches: 4. CDR1 is SNHLY, CDR2 FYNNEI, per germline. The CDR3 sequence is 15 residues long. CDR3 coding DNA: TGTGCCAGCAGCCCCGGGACTACGAACACCGGGGAGCTGTTTTTT. The encoded protein is CASSPGTTNTGELFF.

In this sample, this clonotype turned up a few times. J is TRBJ1-2 and V is TRBV29-1; 10 bases are shared with TRBD1. V was pared by 7 bases and J by 4 bases, with 18 bases of the junction left unmatched. Germline V gene sequence: CDR1 SQVTM, CDR2 ANQGSEA. The CDR3 totals 17 residues. The CDR3 spells CSAIPRDRGHISYGYTF. The CDR3 DNA reads TGCAGCGCTATACCCCGGGACAGGGGCCATATCTCCTATGGCTACACCTTC.

This clonotype was seen more than once but under ten times. The genes are TRBV6-2 or TRBV6-3 and TRBJ1-2; D not resolved. Germline CDR1 and CDR2: MNHEY and SVGEGT. V was cut by 5 bases and J by 0 bases, with 22 bases left in between. The CDR3 runs 18 residues. The CDR3 here is CASSNRRPEAVANYGYTF. Here the CDR3 DNA reads TGTGCCAGCAGTAACCGGCGGCCCGAGGCGGTGGCTAACTATGGCTACACCTTC.